A single sample gave rise to the 7 T cell receptor beta chains below, sequenced in a study of blood T cell repertoires in COVID-19. Assay used: immunoSEQ multiplex PCR; TCRdb lists only in-frame clones, some missing. Here the sample spans approximately 300,000 clones, around 88% being singletons. The specimen was peripheral blood. The receptors originated from a man aged 25 to 40 with acute or convalescent COVID-19.

This chain connects TRBV28 to TRBJ2-3; 7 bases fit TRBD2. The CDR3 runs 13 residues. Germline values: CDR1 MDHEN, CDR2 SYDVKM. The CDR3 protein is CGSGTTSTDTQYF. Written as DNA, the CDR3 is TGTGGGTCAGGGACTACTAGCACAGATACGCAGTATTTT.

The chain uses TRBV30 and TRBJ1-3; weak D call: TRBD1 (6 bases). Trimming took off 5 bases at V and 0 bases at J, with 11 bases between the two ends. The CDR3 loop spans 14 amino acids. The germline V gene has CDR1 GTSNPN and CDR2 SVGIG (reference sequence). The CDR3 here is CAWGSGVSGNTIYF. The DNA of the CDR3 is TGTGCCTGGGGCTCAGGGGTCTCTGGAAACACCATATATTTT. The full variable domain, rest sourced from reference TRBV30 and TRBJ1-3, is SQTIHQWPATLVQPVGSPLSLECTVEGTSNPNLYWYRQAAGRGLQLLFYSVGIGQISSEVPQNLSASRPQDRQFILSSKKLLLSDSGFYLCAWGSGVSGNTIYFGEGSWLTVV.

This chain connects TRBV19 to TRBJ1-5; D not resolved. Trimming took off 4 bases at V and 12 bases at J, with 10 bases between the two ends. CDR1 is LNHDA and CDR2 is SQIVND in the germline V gene (reference sequence). This CDR3 spans 11 amino acids. The CDR3 sequence is CASSTPSDQHF. The CDR3 nucleotides are TGTGCCAGTAGTACACCGAGTGACCAGCATTTT.

In its sample, this clone was seen a few times. The genes are TRBV3-1 (or the pseudogene TRBV3-2) and TRBJ2-1; tentative D call: TRBD2 (5 bases). V was pared by 4 bases and J by 16 bases, with 23 bases between. The CDR3 loop spans 14 amino acids. In germline, CDR1 is LGHDT, CDR2 YNNKEL (reference sequence). CDR3 sequence reads: CASSPNRGIEIGFF. DNA of the CDR3: TGTGCCAGCAGCCCGAATCGGGGAATTGAGATAGGATTCTTC.

The CDR3 sequence is CASTQTGTYEQYF. For the CDR3, the DNA is TGTGCCAGCACCCAGACAGGGACCTACGAGCAGTACTTC. V and J are TRBV6-5 and TRBJ2-7; 7 positions agree with TRBD1. Germline V gene sequence: CDR1 MNHEY, CDR2 SVGAGI. The CDR3 is 13 amino acids. The J segment lost 2 bases and the V segment lost 7 bases, leaving 5 bases of the junction unmatched.

The chain has TRBV7-6 and TRBJ2-1; the match to TRBD1 covers 7 bases. The junction had 5 bases not matched to a gene; V was cut back by 4 bases and J by 2 bases. Germline CDR1 and CDR2: SGHVS and FNYEAQ. CDR3 length: 15 residues. For the CDR3, the DNA is TGTGCCAGCAGCTCCCAGGGACAGCCCTACAATGAGCAGTTCTTC. This translates into CASSSQGQPYNEQFF.

The chain joins TRBV7-2 to TRBJ1-5; unclear D gene. The V gene lost 1 base and the J gene lost 9 bases, with 16 bases spanning the gap. There are 15 residues in the CDR3. CDR1 and CDR2 (germline): SGHTA, FQGNSA. The CDR3 DNA reads as TGTGCCAGCAGCTTAGAAGCTGCCGCACCTCGGCCCCAGCATTTT. Amino acid sequence: CASSLEAAAPRPQHF.